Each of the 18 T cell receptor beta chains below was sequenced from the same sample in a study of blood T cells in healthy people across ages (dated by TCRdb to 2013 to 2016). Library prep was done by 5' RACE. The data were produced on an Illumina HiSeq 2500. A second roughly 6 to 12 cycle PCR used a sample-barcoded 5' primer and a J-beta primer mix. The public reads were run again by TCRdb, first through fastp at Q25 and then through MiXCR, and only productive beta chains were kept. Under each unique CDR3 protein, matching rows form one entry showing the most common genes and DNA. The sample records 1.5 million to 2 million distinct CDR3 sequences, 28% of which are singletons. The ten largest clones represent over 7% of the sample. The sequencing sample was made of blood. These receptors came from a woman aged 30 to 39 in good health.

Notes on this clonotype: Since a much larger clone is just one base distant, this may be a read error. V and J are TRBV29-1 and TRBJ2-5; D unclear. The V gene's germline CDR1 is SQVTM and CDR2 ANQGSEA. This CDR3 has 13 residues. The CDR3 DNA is TGCAGCGTCGGACGGACGTACCAAGGGACCCAGTACTTC. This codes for CSVGRTYQGTQYF.

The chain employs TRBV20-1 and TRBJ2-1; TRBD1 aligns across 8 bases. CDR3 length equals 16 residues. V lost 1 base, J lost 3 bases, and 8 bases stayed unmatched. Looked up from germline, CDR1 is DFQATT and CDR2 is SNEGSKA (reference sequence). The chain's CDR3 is CSARGMDRALYNEQFF. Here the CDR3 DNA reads TGCAGTGCTAGAGGGATGGACAGGGCGCTCTACAATGAGCAGTTCTTC.

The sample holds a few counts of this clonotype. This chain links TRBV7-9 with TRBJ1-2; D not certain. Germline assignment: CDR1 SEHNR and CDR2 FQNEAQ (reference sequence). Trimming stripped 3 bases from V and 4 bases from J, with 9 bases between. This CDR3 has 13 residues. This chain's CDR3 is CASSFTDTYGYTF. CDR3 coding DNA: TGTGCCAGCAGCTTCACAGATACCTATGGCTACACCTTC.

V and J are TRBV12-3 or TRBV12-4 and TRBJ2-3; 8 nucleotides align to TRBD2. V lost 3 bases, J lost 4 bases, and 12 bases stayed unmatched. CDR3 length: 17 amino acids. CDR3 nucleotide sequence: TGTGCCAGCAGTTTTGGGTACGGGGGGGGACGGTCAGATACGCAGTATTTT. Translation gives CASSFGYGGGRSDTQYF.

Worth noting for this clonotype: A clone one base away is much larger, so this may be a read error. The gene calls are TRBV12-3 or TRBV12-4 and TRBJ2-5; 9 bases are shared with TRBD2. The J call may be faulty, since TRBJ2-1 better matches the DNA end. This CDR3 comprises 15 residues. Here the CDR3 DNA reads TGTGCCAGCAGTTCCCCGCGGGGGGGCTTAGAGACCCAGTTCTTC. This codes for CASSSPRGGLETQFF.

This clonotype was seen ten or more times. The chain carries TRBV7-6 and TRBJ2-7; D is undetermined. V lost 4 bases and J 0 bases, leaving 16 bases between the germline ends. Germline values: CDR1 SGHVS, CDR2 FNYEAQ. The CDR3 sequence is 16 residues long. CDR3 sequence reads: CASSSAPYRSSYEQYF. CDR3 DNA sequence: TGTGCCAGCAGCTCAGCCCCCTATCGGAGCTCCTACGAGCAGTACTTC.

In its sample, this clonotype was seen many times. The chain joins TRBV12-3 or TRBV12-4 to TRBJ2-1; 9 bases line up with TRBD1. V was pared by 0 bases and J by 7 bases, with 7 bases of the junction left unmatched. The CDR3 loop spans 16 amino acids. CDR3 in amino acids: CASSLAGTGIYNEQFF. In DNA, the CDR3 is TGTGCCAGCAGTTTAGCCGGGACAGGGATCTATAATGAGCAGTTCTTC.

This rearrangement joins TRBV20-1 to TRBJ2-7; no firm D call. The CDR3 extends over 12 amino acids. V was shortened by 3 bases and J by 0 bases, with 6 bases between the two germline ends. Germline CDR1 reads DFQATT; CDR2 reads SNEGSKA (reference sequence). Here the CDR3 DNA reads TGCAGTGCTAGTGGGAACTCCTACGAGCAGTACTTC. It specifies CSASGNSYEQYF.

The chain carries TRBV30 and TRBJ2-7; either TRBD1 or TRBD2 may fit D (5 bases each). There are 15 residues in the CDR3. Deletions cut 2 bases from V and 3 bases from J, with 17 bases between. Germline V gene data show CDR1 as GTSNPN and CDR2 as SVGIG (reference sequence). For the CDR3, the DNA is TGTGCCTGGAGTAGAAGGGACCTCCCCTACTACGAGCAGTACTTC. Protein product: CAWSRRDLPYYEQYF. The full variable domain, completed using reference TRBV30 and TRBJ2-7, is SQTIHQWPATLVQPVGSPLSLECTVEGTSNPNLYWYRQAAGRGLQLLFYSVGIGQISSEVPQNLSASRPQDRQFILSSKKLLLSDSGFYLCAWSRRDLPYYEQYFGPGTRLTVT.

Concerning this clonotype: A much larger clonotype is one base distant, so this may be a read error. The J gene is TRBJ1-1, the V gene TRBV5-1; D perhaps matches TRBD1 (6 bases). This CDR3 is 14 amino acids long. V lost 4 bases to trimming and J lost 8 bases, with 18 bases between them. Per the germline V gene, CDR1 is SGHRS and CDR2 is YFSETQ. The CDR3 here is CASSPEGRTVEAFF. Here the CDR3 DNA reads TGCGCCAGCAGCCCGGAGGGTCGGACAGTCGAAGCTTTCTTT.

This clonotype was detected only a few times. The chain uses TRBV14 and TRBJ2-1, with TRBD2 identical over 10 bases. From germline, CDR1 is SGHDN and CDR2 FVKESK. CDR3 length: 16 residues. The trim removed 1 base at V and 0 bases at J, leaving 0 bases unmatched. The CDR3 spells CASSQASGSSYNEQFF. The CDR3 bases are TGTGCCAGCAGCCAAGCTAGCGGGAGCTCCTACAATGAGCAGTTCTTC.

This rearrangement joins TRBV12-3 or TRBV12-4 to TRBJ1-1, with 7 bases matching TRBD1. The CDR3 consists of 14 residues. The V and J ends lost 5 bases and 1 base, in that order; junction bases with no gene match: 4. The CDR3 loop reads CASSNWDRNTEAFF. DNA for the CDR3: TGTGCCAGCAGTAACTGGGACAGGAACACTGAAGCTTTCTTT.

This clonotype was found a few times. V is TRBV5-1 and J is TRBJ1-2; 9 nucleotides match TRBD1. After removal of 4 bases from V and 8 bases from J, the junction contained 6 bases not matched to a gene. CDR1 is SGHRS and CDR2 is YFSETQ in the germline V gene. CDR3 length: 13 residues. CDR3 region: CASSVQGAEGYTF. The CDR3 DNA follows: TGCGCCAGCAGCGTACAGGGGGCCGAGGGCTACACCTTC.

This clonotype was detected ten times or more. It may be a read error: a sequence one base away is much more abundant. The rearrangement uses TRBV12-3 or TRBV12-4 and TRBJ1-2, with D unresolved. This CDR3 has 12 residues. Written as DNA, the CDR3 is TGTGTCAGCACCGCCGGATCCTATGGCTACACCTTC. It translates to CVSTAGSYGYTF.

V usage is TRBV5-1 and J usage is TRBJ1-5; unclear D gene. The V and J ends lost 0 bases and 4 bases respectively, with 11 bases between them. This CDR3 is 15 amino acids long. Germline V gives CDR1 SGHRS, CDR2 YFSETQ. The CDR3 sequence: CASSLDGQNNQPQHF. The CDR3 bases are TGCGCCAGCAGCTTGGACGGGCAGAATAATCAGCCCCAGCATTTT.

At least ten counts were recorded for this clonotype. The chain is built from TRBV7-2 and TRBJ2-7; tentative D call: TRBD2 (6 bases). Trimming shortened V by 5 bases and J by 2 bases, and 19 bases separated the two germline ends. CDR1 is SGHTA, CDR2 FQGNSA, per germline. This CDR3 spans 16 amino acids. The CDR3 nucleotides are TGTGCCAGCAGCATTTGGTCTAGCGCCCAAGCCTACGAGCAGTACTTC. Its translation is CASSIWSSAQAYEQYF.

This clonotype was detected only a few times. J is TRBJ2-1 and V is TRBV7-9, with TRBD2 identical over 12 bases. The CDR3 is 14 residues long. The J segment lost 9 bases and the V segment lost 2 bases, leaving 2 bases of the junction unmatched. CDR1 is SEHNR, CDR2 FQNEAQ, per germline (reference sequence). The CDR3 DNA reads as TGTGCCAGCAGCTTATCTAGCGGGAGGGGTGAGCAGTTCTTC. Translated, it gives CASSLSSGRGEQFF.

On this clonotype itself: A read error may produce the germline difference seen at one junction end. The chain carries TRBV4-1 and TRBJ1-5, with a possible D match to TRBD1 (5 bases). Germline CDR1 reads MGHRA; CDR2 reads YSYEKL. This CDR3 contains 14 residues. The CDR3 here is CASSQGVSNQPQHF. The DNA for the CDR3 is TGCGCCAGCAGTCAAGGGGTAAGCAATCAGCCCCAGCATTTT.